The sequence of this T cell receptor beta chain was determined in a study of CD8 T cells in Susac syndrome. Random hexamers were used to reverse transcribe the RNA input (about 0.45 to 1 ug). TCRdb passed the immunoSEQ multiplex PCR reads through MiXCR, listing each CDR3 protein once. The sample lists about 150,000 distinct CDR3 sequences, approximately 96% seen once, with around 0.08% in the top ten. The V gene's germline CDR1 is DFQATT and CDR2 SNEGSKA (reference sequence). The CDR3 runs 12 residues. Deletions cut 1 base from V and 9 bases from J, with 7 bases between. This chain connects TRBV20-1 to TRBJ2-6; no clear D. Sequenced: CD4+ T cells from PBMCs. The sequence came from a human donor with Susac syndrome. CDR3 in amino acids: CSARGWGNVLTF. The CDR3 nucleotides read TGCAGTGCTAGAGGGTGGGGCAACGTCCTGACTTTC.